Below, 9 T cell receptor beta chains from the same sample are listed, as sequenced in a study of blood T cells in healthy people across ages. For the second PCR, which ran for about 6 to 11 cycles, a sample-barcoded 5' primer and a J-beta primer mix were used. TCRdb re-derived calls from the 5' RACE reads in MiXCR, one entry per CDR3 protein. This sample has 800,000 to 950,000 distinct CDR3 sequences, with 29% found just once. The sample was also reused in another study, on T cells of mothers and their children.

The sample comprised blood. The receptors come from a woman in her thirties or forties in good health.

This chain connects TRBV7-9 to TRBJ1-1; tentatively, D is TRBD1 (5 bases). V lost 2 bases and J 1 base, leaving 11 bases between the germline ends. Per germline, CDR1 SEHNR and CDR2 FQNEAQ (reference sequence). This CDR3 spans 15 amino acids. CDR3 sequence: CASSLRRGPNTEAFF. In DNA form, the CDR3 reads TGTGCCAGCAGCTTACGGCGGGGCCCGAACACTGAAGCTTTCTTT.

A remark on this clonotype: A much larger clone lies a single base off, so this may be a read error. This chain joins TRBV6-6 and TRBJ2-1; D gene ambiguous. The V and J ends lost 0 bases and 6 bases respectively, with 12 bases between them. The V gene's germline CDR1 is MNHNY and CDR2 SVGAGI (reference sequence). There are 15 residues in the CDR3. The CDR3 sequence: CASSYSSYGSNEQFF. Here the CDR3 DNA reads TGTGCCAGCAGTTACTCGTCCTACGGATCCAATGAGCAGTTCTTC.

The chain is built from TRBV28 and TRBJ2-7; D is unclear. The V gene's germline CDR1 is MDHEN and CDR2 SYDVKM. The CDR3 sequence is 12 residues long. The germline V and J ends were trimmed by 6 bases and 3 bases, with 9 bases remaining between them. CDR3 sequence (DNA): TGTGCCAGCAGGGCCCAAGACTACGAGCAGTACTTC. It translates to CASRAQDYEQYF.

The chain links TRBV28 to TRBJ2-1, with a weak D call TRBD2 (6 bases). CDR1 and CDR2 from the germline V gene are MDHEN and SYDVKM. This CDR3 is built from 14 residues. Trimming stripped 4 bases from V and 4 bases from J, with 11 bases between. Here the CDR3 DNA reads TGTGCCAGCAGTTCAATTAGCGGTTACAATGAGCAGTTCTTC. Amino acid sequence: CASSSISGYNEQFF.

A few counts support this clonotype. The V gene is TRBV15, the J gene TRBJ1-4; D is unresolved. This CDR3 spans 12 amino acids. V shed 6 bases and J shed 5 bases, with 7 bases lying between them. From germline, CDR1 is LNHNV and CDR2 YYDKDF (reference sequence). CDR3 amino acids: CATRGLNEKLFF. CDR3 DNA sequence: TGTGCCACCAGGGGGTTGAATGAAAAACTGTTTTTT.

The chain carries TRBV20-1 and TRBJ2-2; D is perhaps TRBD1 or TRBD2 (6 bases each). Germline V gene sequence: CDR1 DFQATT, CDR2 SNEGSKA (reference sequence). V was shortened by 7 bases and J by 6 bases, with 18 bases between the two germline ends. The CDR3 contains 14 residues. CDR3 in amino acids: CSVQAWGAAGELFF. The CDR3 nucleotides are TGCAGTGTCCAGGCGTGGGGGGCTGCCGGGGAGCTGTTTTTT.

This rearrangement joins TRBV7-2 to TRBJ1-3; no clear D. Trimming took 8 bases from V and 0 from J, leaving 11 bases between them. CDR1 is SGHTA, CDR2 FQGNSA, per germline. The CDR3 is 14 amino acids. This CDR3 reads CASQALSSGNTIYF. The DNA for the CDR3 is TGTGCCAGCCAGGCACTCAGCTCTGGAAACACCATATATTTT.

This clonotype turned up a few times. V gene TRBV10-3 combines with J gene TRBJ2-2; 14 bases match TRBD2. CDR1 is ENHRY and CDR2 is SYGVKD in the germline V gene. This CDR3 region has 18 residues. V was clipped by 6 bases and J by 1 base; unmatched bases: 7. Here the CDR3 reads CAISGTGTSGGNTGELFF. The CDR3 bases are TGTGCCATCAGCGGAACCGGGACTAGCGGGGGGAACACCGGGGAGCTGTTTTTT.

This clonotype came up many times. The V gene is TRBV10-3, the J gene TRBJ2-7; 9 bases are a match to TRBD1. The germline CDR1 and CDR2 sequences are ENHRY and SYGVKD. This CDR3 contains 15 residues. Germline trimming cut 3 bases from V and 1 base from J; bases unmatched to any gene: 4. CDR3 sequence: CAISDATGGSYEQYF. Written as DNA, the CDR3 is TGTGCCATCAGTGACGCGACAGGGGGATCCTACGAGCAGTACTTC.